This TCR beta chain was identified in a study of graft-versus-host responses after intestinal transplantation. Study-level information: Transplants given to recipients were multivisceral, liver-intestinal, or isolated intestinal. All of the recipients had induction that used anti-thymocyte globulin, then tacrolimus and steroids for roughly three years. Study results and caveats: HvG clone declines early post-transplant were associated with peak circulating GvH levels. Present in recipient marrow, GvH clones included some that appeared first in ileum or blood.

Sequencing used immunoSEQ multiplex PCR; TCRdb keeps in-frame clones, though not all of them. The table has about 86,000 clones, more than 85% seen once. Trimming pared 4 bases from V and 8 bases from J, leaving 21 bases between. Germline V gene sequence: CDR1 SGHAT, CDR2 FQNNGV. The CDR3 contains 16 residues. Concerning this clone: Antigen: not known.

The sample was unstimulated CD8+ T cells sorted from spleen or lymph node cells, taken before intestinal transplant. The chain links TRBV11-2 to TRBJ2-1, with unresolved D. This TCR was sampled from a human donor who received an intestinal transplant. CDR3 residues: CASSSIPGYAADEQFF. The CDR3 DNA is TGTGCCAGCAGCTCAATCCCCGGGTACGCCGCGGATGAGCAGTTCTTC.